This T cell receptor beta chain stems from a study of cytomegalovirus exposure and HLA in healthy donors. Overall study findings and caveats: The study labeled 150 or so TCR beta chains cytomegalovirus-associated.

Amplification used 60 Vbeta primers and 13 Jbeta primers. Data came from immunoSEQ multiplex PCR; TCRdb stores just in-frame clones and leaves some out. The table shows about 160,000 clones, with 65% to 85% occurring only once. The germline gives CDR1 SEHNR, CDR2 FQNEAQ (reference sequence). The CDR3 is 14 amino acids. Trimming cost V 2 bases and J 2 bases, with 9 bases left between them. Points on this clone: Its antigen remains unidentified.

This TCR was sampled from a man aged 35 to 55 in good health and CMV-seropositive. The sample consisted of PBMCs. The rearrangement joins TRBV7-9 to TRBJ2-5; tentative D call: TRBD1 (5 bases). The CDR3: CASSLPDTQETQYF. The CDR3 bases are TGTGCCAGCAGCTTACCGGACACTCAAGAGACCCAGTACTTC. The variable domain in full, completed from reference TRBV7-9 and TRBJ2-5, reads DTGVSQNPRHKITKRGQNVTFRCDPISEHNRLYWYRQTLGQGPEFLTYFQNEAQLEKSRLLSDRFSAERPKGSFSTLEIQRTEQGDSAMYLCASSLPDTQETQYFGPGTRLLVL.